A selection of T cell receptor beta chains follows, all from one sample in a study of T cells in Graves' hyperthyroidism and ophthalmopathy. TCRdb reprocessed the multiplex PCR reads with MiXCR, giving one entry per CDR3 protein. The sample includes hundreds of thousands of distinct CDR3 sequences, roughly 40% seen only once; the top ten take approximately 10%. The sequenced sample consisted of blood. The receptors stem from a man aged 18 to 30 with Graves' hyperthyroidism. The CDR3 runs from the conserved cysteine through the conserved F or W. D genes are given only for firm matches. Clone sizes are given selectively: once, few, many, or a class where the clone is expanded.

length: 12
J: TRBJ1-5
V: TRBV29-1
size: NA
D: NA
CDR3: CSVGQAQETQHF
DNA: TGCAGCGTAGGGCAGGCGCAAGAGACCCAGCATTTT

length: 14
J: TRBJ1-5
V: TRBV7-8
size: many
D: NA
CDR3: CASSQTVPNQPQHF
DNA: TGTGCCAGCAGCCAGACAGTCCCCAATCAGCCCCAGCATTTT

length: 18
J: TRBJ2-2
V: TRBV7-3
size: NA
D: NA
CDR3: CASSLRARDRRERWELFF
DNA: TGTGCCAGCAGCTTAAGGGCCAGGGACAGACGGGAGCGATGGGAGCTGTTTTTT

length: 13
J: TRBJ1-1
V: TRBV2
size: many
D: TRBD1
CDR3: CASRTGTNTEAFF
DNA: TGTGCCAGCAGGACAGGGACGAACACTGAAGCTTTCTTT

length: 17
J: TRBJ1-1
V: TRBV7-6
size: few
D: NA
CDR3: CASSSRDGTIRNPEAFF
DNA: TGTGCCAGCAGCTCTCGGGACGGGACTATTAGGAACCCTGAAGCTTTCTTT

length: 16
J: TRBJ2-2
V: TRBV9
size: few
D: NA
CDR3: CASSVGGDVNTGELFF
DNA: TGTGCCAGCAGCGTAGGGGGGGACGTGAACACCGGGGAGCTGTTTTTT

length: 13
J: TRBJ2-7
V: TRBV20-1
size: many
D: TRBD1
CDR3: CSAHRGSSYEQYF
DNA: TGCAGTGCGCACAGGGGAAGCTCCTACGAGCAGTACTTC

length: 12
J: TRBJ2-2
V: TRBV9
size: NA
D: NA
CDR3: CASSAYTGELSF
DNA: TGTGCCAGCAGCGCGTACACCGGAGAGCTGTCTTTT

length: 14
J: TRBJ1-2
V: TRBV7-8
size: few
D: NA
CDR3: CASSLGAAKYGYTF
DNA: TGTGCCAGCAGCTTAGGGGCGGCCAAGTATGGCTACACCTTC

length: 17
J: TRBJ1-4
V: TRBV10-3
size: NA
D: TRBD1
CDR3: CASSYRPLGQGNEKLFF
DNA: TGTGCCAGCAGTTACCGCCCCCTTGGACAGGGGAATGAAAAACTGTTTTTT

length: 14
J: TRBJ2-1
V: TRBV29-1
size: NA
D: TRBD2
CDR3: CSVVAGDSYNEQFF
DNA: TGCAGCGTGGTAGCGGGAGACTCCTACAATGAGCAGTTCTTC

length: 15
J: TRBJ1-1
V: TRBV7-9
size: NA
D: NA
CDR3: CASSIMGERHTEAFF
DNA: TGTGCCAGCAGCATCATGGGGGAAAGGCACACTGAAGCTTTCTTT

length: 15
J: TRBJ1-6
V: TRBV12-3/TRBV12-4
size: NA
D: NA
CDR3: CASSLLAPGITPLHF
DNA: TGTGCCAGCAGTTTACTCGCCCCGGGAATAACACCCCTCCACTTT

length: 15
J: TRBJ2-1
V: TRBV2
size: NA
D: TRBD1
CDR3: CASRTGTGTYNEQFF
DNA: TGTGCCAGCAGAACCGGGACAGGGACCTACAATGAGCAGTTCTTC

length: 14
J: TRBJ1-2
V: TRBV6-1
size: NA
D: NA
CDR3: CASITDSFNYGYTF
DNA: TGTGCCAGCATTACGGACAGTTTTAACTATGGCTACACCTTC

length: 13
J: TRBJ1-3
V: TRBV7-9
size: NA
D: NA
CDR3: CASESGQGNTIYF
DNA: TGTGCCAGCGAGTCCGGGCAGGGAAACACCATATATTTT

length: 16
J: TRBJ2-5
V: TRBV7-2
size: NA
D: NA
CDR3: CPSSLDVSGVEETQYF
DNA: TGTCCCAGCAGCTTAGATGTTAGCGGAGTTGAAGAGACCCAGTACTTC

length: 14
J: TRBJ2-5
V: TRBV19
size: many
D: NA
CDR3: CASSKGVGQETQYF
DNA: TGTGCCAGTAGTAAAGGGGTGGGCCAAGAGACCCAGTACTTC

length: 14
J: TRBJ1-2
V: TRBV4-1
size: few
D: NA
CDR3: CASSQDNDNYGYTF
DNA: TGCGCCAGCAGCCAAGACAACGATAACTATGGCTACACCTTC

length: 14
J: TRBJ1-1
V: TRBV29-1
size: many
D: TRBD1
CDR3: CSVWTGAMNTEAFF
DNA: TGCAGCGTCTGGACAGGGGCCATGAACACTGAAGCTTTCTTT

length: 12
J: TRBJ2-7
V: TRBV2
size: NA
D: NA
CDR3: CASYGGPYEQYF
DNA: TGTGCCAGCTATGGAGGCCCCTACGAGCAGTACTTC

length: 16
J: TRBJ2-5
V: TRBV7-2
size: NA
D: NA
CDR3: CASSPGVRGLQETQYF
DNA: TGTGCCAGCAGCCCAGGTGTACGGGGCCTCCAAGAGACCCAGTACTTC

length: 13
J: TRBJ1-1
V: TRBV7-9
size: few
D: TRBD1
CDR3: CASSLVTTGHAFF
DNA: TGTGCCAGCAGCTTAGTAACGACAGGGCATGCTTTCTTT

length: 18
J: TRBJ1-1
V: TRBV7-9
size: NA
D: TRBD1
CDR3: CASSLHAGTGDLNTEAFF
DNA: TGTGCCAGCAGCTTACATGCCGGGACAGGGGACTTGAACACTGAAGCTTTCTTT

length: 13
J: TRBJ2-5
V: TRBV29-1
size: NA
D: TRBD2
CDR3: CSLVAGGQETQYF
DNA: TGCAGCTTAGTAGCGGGAGGGCAAGAGACCCAGTACTTC

length: 15
J: TRBJ1-5
V: TRBV20-1
size: many
D: TRBD1
CDR3: CSARLTGASNQPQHF
DNA: TGCAGTGCTCGCCTGACAGGGGCGAGCAATCAGCCCCAGCATTTT

length: 12
J: TRBJ2-5
V: TRBV28
size: NA
D: NA
CDR3: CASSFPGGTQYF
DNA: TGTGCCAGCAGTTTCCCAGGAGGGACCCAGTACTTC

length: 15
J: TRBJ2-2
V: TRBV6-1
size: few
D: TRBD1
CDR3: CASSGGTGGNSELFF
DNA: TGTGCCAGCAGTGGAGGGACAGGGGGCAACTCGGAGCTGTTTTTT

length: 14
J: TRBJ1-2
V: TRBV9
size: NA
D: NA
CDR3: CASSPPWSGDGYTF
DNA: TGTGCCAGCAGCCCGCCGTGGTCGGGCGATGGCTACACCTTC

length: 12
J: TRBJ1-1
V: TRBV12-5
size: few
D: NA
CDR3: CASGLTNTEAFF
DNA: TGTGCTAGTGGTCTCACGAACACTGAAGCTTTCTTT

length: 14
J: TRBJ1-1
V: TRBV5-1
size: many
D: NA
CDR3: CASSVQGSNTEAFF
DNA: TGCGCCAGCAGCGTACAGGGTTCGAACACTGAAGCTTTCTTT

length: 15
J: TRBJ1-5
V: TRBV7-2
size: NA
D: TRBD1
CDR3: CASSAGQGRNQPQHF
DNA: TGTGCCAGCAGCGCAGGACAGGGTCGAAATCAGCCCCAGCATTTT

length: 12
J: TRBJ2-7
V: TRBV7-8
size: few
D: NA
CDR3: CATQGQTYEQYF
DNA: TGTGCCACCCAAGGGCAAACCTACGAGCAGTACTTC

length: 12
J: TRBJ2-7
V: TRBV29-1
size: many
D: NA
CDR3: CSAGGNGYEQYF
DNA: TGCAGCGCCGGTGGGAACGGGTACGAGCAGTACTTC

length: 15
J: TRBJ1-6
V: TRBV2
size: many
D: NA
CDR3: CASIPTGTVNSPLHF
DNA: TGTGCCAGCATCCCAACAGGGACGGTAAATTCACCCCTCCACTTT

length: 16
J: TRBJ2-7
V: TRBV5-6
size: NA
D: TRBD1
CDR3: CASSLPPDRGIHEQYF
DNA: TGTGCCAGCAGCTTGCCCCCGGACAGGGGGATCCACGAGCAGTACTTC

length: 13
J: TRBJ2-5
V: TRBV19
size: NA
D: NA
CDR3: CASRTEHQETQYF
DNA: TGTGCCAGCAGGACAGAACACCAAGAGACCCAGTACTTC

length: 12
J: TRBJ1-4
V: TRBV7-9
size: many
D: NA
CDR3: CASSLMGEKLFF
DNA: TGTGCCAGCAGCTTAATGGGTGAAAAACTGTTTTTT

length: 13
J: TRBJ1-2
V: TRBV10-3
size: medium-sized
D: NA
CDR3: CAISGRFGYGYTF
DNA: TGTGCCATCAGCGGCCGTTTTGGGTATGGCTACACCTTC

length: 10
J: TRBJ1-1
V: TRBV20-1
size: NA
D: NA
CDR3: CSAPQTEAFF
DNA: TGCAGTGCCCCCCAAACTGAAGCTTTCTTT

length: 11
J: TRBJ2-3
V: TRBV5-1
size: NA
D: NA
CDR3: CASRITDTQYF
DNA: TGCGCCAGCAGAATCACAGATACGCAGTATTTT

length: 16
J: TRBJ1-2
V: TRBV20-1
size: NA
D: TRBD1
CDR3: CSALRDRGPVWDGYTF
DNA: TGCAGTGCTCTCCGGGACAGGGGACCCGTGTGGGATGGCTACACCTTC

length: 13
J: TRBJ1-1
V: TRBV9
size: few
D: NA
CDR3: CASSGKENTEAFF
DNA: TGTGCCAGCAGTGGGAAGGAAAACACTGAAGCTTTCTTT

length: 17
J: TRBJ1-1
V: TRBV20-1
size: few
D: TRBD1
CDR3: CSARGLRQGALNTEAFF
DNA: TGCAGTGCTAGAGGCCTACGACAGGGGGCTCTGAACACTGAAGCTTTCTTT

length: 16
J: TRBJ1-6
V: TRBV6-5
size: NA
D: TRBD1
CDR3: CASRLTLTGGGSPLHF
DNA: TGTGCCAGCAGGCTAACTTTGACAGGGGGCGGATCACCCCTCCACTTT

length: 16
J: TRBJ2-7
V: TRBV6-2/TRBV6-3
size: NA
D: TRBD1
CDR3: CASSSTPRDRGLEQYF
DNA: TGTGCCAGCAGTTCCACCCCCCGGGACAGGGGGCTCGAGCAGTACTTC

length: 12
J: TRBJ2-5
V: TRBV29-1
size: NA
D: NA
CDR3: CSPGRSQETQYF
DNA: TGCAGCCCGGGACGGTCCCAAGAGACCCAGTACTTC

length: 13
J: TRBJ2-7
V: TRBV29-1
size: NA
D: TRBD1
CDR3: CSRDRGWSGEQYF
DNA: TGCAGCCGGGACAGGGGTTGGTCTGGCGAGCAGTACTTC

length: 15
J: TRBJ1-1
V: TRBV7-2
size: few
D: NA
CDR3: CASSLGRRSNTEAFF
DNA: TGTGCCAGCAGCTTAGGGCGGAGATCGAACACTGAAGCTTTCTTT

length: 16
J: TRBJ1-5
V: TRBV7-8
size: NA
D: NA
CDR3: CASIHNRRGSNQPQHF
DNA: TGTGCCAGCATCCACAACAGAAGAGGAAGCAATCAGCCCCAGCATTTT

length: 13
J: TRBJ1-2
V: TRBV10-2
size: many
D: NA
CDR3: CASSDRGNYSYTF
DNA: TGCGCCAGCAGTGACAGGGGAAACTATAGCTACACCTTC

length: 10
J: TRBJ1-2
V: TRBV29-1
size: NA
D: NA
CDR3: CSQVGYGYTF
DNA: TGCAGCCAAGTTGGTTATGGCTACACCTTC

length: 16
J: TRBJ2-6
V: TRBV4-1
size: NA
D: NA
CDR3: CASSQDDLSGANVLTF
DNA: TGCGCCAGCAGCCAAGATGACCTCTCTGGGGCCAACGTCCTGACTTTC

length: 13
J: TRBJ1-2
V: TRBV2
size: NA
D: NA
CDR3: CASSIVLGSGYTF
DNA: TGTGCCAGCAGTATCGTCCTCGGATCAGGCTACACCTTC

length: 12
J: TRBJ1-6
V: TRBV7-9
size: many
D: NA
CDR3: CASSLPNSPLHF
DNA: TGTGCCAGCAGCTTACCGAATTCACCCCTCCACTTT